The 14 T cell receptor beta chains below come from one sample, sequenced in a study of cytomegalovirus exposure and HLA in healthy donors. 13 Jbeta primers and 60 Vbeta primers were used for the PCR. The method was immunoSEQ multiplex PCR; TCRdb's version includes in-frame clones alone and lacks a portion of them. This table has 120,000 to 150,000 clones, 60% to 80% appearing once. Input material: PBMCs. Source of these receptors: a male donor in good health and CMV-seronegative.

This chain joins TRBV11-2 and TRBJ2-7, with TRBD1 matching 7 bases. The CDR3 runs 14 residues. The germline CDR1 and CDR2 sequences are SGHAT and FQNNGV. Trimming removed 6 bases from V and 1 base from J; junction bases left unmatched: 6. CDR3 in amino acids: CASRIPGQSYEQYF. CDR3 DNA: TGTGCCAGCAGAATCCCGGGACAGTCCTACGAGCAGTACTTC.

This clone was detected only a few times. V and J are TRBV19 and TRBJ1-1; unclear D gene. The CDR3 runs to 13 residues. Deletions cut 6 bases from V and 0 bases from J, with 8 bases between. Germline CDR1 is LNHDA and CDR2 is SQIVND (reference sequence). CDR3 nucleotide sequence: TGTGCCAGTAGACATCAGATGAACACTGAAGCTTTCTTT. The encoded protein is CASRHQMNTEAFF.

The V call is TRBV7-9, the J call TRBJ1-1; D gene uncertain. CDR1 and CDR2 (germline): SEHNR, FQNEAQ (reference sequence). The CDR3 runs 14 residues. V lost 1 base, J lost 7 bases, and 13 bases lay in between. This chain's CDR3 is CASSLELAGSEAFF. The CDR3 nucleotides are TGTGCCAGCAGCTTAGAGCTTGCGGGGAGTGAAGCTTTCTTT. Full variable domain (missing parts from reference TRBV7-9 and TRBJ1-1): DTGVSQNPRHKITKRGQNVTFRCDPISEHNRLYWYRQTLGQGPEFLTYFQNEAQLEKSRLLSDRFSAERPKGSFSTLEIQRTEQGDSAMYLCASSLELAGSEAFFGQGTRLTVV.

A few counts support this clone. The same CDR3 can be traced to other DNA sequences in this sample. The chain joins TRBV27 to TRBJ2-2; D not certain. Germline lookup yields CDR1 MNHEY and CDR2 SMNVEV (reference sequence). The CDR3 covers 12 residues. Trimming took 3 bases from V and 6 from J, leaving 5 bases between them. The CDR3 spells CASSFWPGELFF. The DNA of the CDR3 is TGTGCCAGCAGTTTTTGGCCCGGGGAGCTGTTTTTT.

The genes are TRBV4-2 and TRBJ2-3; 10 bases are shared with TRBD2. Germline V lookup: CDR1 LGHNA, CDR2 YNFKEQ. The V and J ends lost 2 bases and 3 bases, in that order; junction bases with no gene match: 5. This CDR3 has 16 amino acids. CDR3: CASSQPSGGGTDTQYF. Written as DNA, the CDR3 is TGTGCCAGCAGCCAACCTAGCGGGGGAGGGACAGATACGCAGTATTTT.

The chain joins TRBV2 to TRBJ1-4, with D possibly being TRBD1 (6 bases). The length of the CDR3 is 16 residues. Per germline, CDR1 SNHLY and CDR2 FYNNEI. V was pared by 0 bases and J by 3 bases, with 11 bases between. The CDR3 sequence is CASSEASDSSNEKLFF. For the CDR3, the DNA is TGTGCCAGCAGTGAAGCCTCGGACAGTTCTAATGAAAAACTGTTTTTT.

This clone is a singleton in its sample. The gene calls are TRBV7-9 and TRBJ1-5; perhaps TRBD1 as D (5 bases). The CDR3 consists of 16 residues. V lost 4 bases and J 5 bases, leaving 18 bases between the germline ends. Germline loops: CDR1 SEHNR, CDR2 FQNEAQ (reference sequence). The CDR3 spells CASSSPPGEGDQPQHF. In nucleotides, the CDR3 is TGTGCCAGCAGCTCGCCCCCGGGGGAAGGCGATCAGCCCCAGCATTTT.

This chain joins TRBV7-9 and TRBJ2-5; TRBD2 matches 8 bases. J lost 5 bases, V lost 8 bases, and 4 bases had no gene match. CDR1 and CDR2 from the germline V gene are SEHNR and FQNEAQ (reference sequence). The CDR3 totals 12 residues. CDR3 in DNA: TGTGCCAGCCGGGGGGGCGGGGAGACCCAGTACTTC. Protein product: CASRGGGETQYF.

The rearrangement joins TRBV7-2 to TRBJ2-5; 7 nucleotides match TRBD1. The CDR3 runs 14 residues. V dropped 0 bases and J dropped 5; count of bases not matched to a gene: 3. Germline V gene lookup returns CDR1 SGHTA and CDR2 FQGNSA. CDR3 bases: TGTGCCAGCAGCTTAGCGAGCAGGGGGGAGACCCAGTACTTC. Its protein product is CASSLASRGETQYF.

This clone has a handful of counts. The chain is built from TRBV5-1 and TRBJ1-2; D gene unclear. The CDR3 runs to 13 residues. Germline CDR1 and CDR2: SGHRS and YFSETQ. Trimming stripped 0 bases from V and 4 bases from J, with 7 bases between. The CDR3 sequence is CASSLDQFYGYTF. As DNA, the CDR3 is TGCGCCAGCAGCTTGGATCAGTTCTATGGCTACACCTTC.

The V and J genes are TRBV7-8 and TRBJ2-3, with TRBD2 matching 8 bases. J was trimmed by 2 bases and V by 6 bases; bases with no gene match: 10. Germline assignment: CDR1 SGHVS and CDR2 FQNEAQ. This CDR3 has 16 amino acids. CDR3 nucleotides: TGTGCCAGCAGACATGGGGGGCGGGGGGACACAGATACGCAGTATTTT. Encoded protein: CASRHGGRGDTDTQYF. The full variable domain, with the rest looked up from reference TRBV7-8 and TRBJ2-3, is GAGVSQSPRYKVAKRGQDVALRCDPISGHVSLFWYQQALGQGPEFLTYFQNEAQLDKSGLPSDRFFAERPEGSVSTLKIQRTQQEDSAVYLCASRHGGRGDTDTQYFGPGTRLTVL.

The V gene is TRBV21-1, the J gene TRBJ1-1; the DNA was not used to check the table's D call, TRBD1. TRBV21-1 is labeled a pseudogene. This CDR3 has 14 residues. The CDR3, as DNA: TGTGCCAGCACCACCCCAGGCCAGGGCCCTGGAGCTTTCTTT. Encoded protein: CASTTPGQGPGAFF.

CDR3 in amino acids: CASSLDESYEQYF. As DNA, the CDR3 is TGTGCCAGCAGCTTAGATGAGTCCTACGAGCAGTACTTC. The rearrangement uses TRBV7-3 and TRBJ2-7, with D hard to call. Trimming removed 2 bases from V and 1 base from J, with 6 bases in between. The germline gives CDR1 SGHTA, CDR2 FQGTGA. This CDR3 has 13 residues.

The V and J genes are TRBV19 and TRBJ1-3, with 9 bases fitting TRBD1. V lost 8 bases to trimming and J lost 0 bases; unmatched junction nucleotides: 2. The CDR3 totals 14 residues. In germline, CDR1 is LNHDA, CDR2 SQIVND (reference sequence). CDR3 in amino acids: CASWDRVSGNTIYF. In DNA, the CDR3 is TGTGCCAGTTGGGACAGGGTCTCTGGAAACACCATATATTTT.